This T cell receptor beta chain was captured in a study of T-cell memory formation after mild COVID-19 (dated by TCRdb to the early 2020s). About the study as a whole: TCR sequence clusters from the two donors were largely donor specific. In two donors, T-cell clones that expanded and contracted after mild COVID-19 were tracked by sequencing TCRalpha and TCRbeta repertoires over time. The cohort comprised two young, previously healthy adult volunteers, one female and one male.

Ficoll-Paque density gradient centrifugation was the method used to isolate PBMCs. Per the germline V gene, KGHSH is the CDR1 and LQKENI is the CDR2. V gives up 4 bases and J gives up 5 bases, and the segment between their germline ends measures 8 bases. The CDR3 runs 12 residues from the cysteine to the phenylalanine. CDR3 DNA only is kept here, 36 bases in frame from base 1. The count of this clonotype is one. Its target antigen remains unknown. No much larger clone is present one base from it, and per-base qualities are unavailable. One read yields weak evidence. The investigation overall reported the following: Contracting CD4+ clones were located mainly in the CM and EM memory subsets, whereas CD8+ clones were found to be enriched in EMRA. SARS-CoV-2 specificity was not confirmed for the second-wave clones peaking on day 37. From day 15 to 85, contracting clones showed balanced CD4/CD8 phenotypes, whereas a second wave of clones that expanded from day 15 to 37 leaned towards CD4+. The study included only a couple of mild cases, and larger cohorts that include severe cases with pre-infection samples were judged to be necessary. Some responding clones were found in pre-infection memory, which suggests that pre-existing cross-reactive memory T cells took part in the SARS-CoV-2 response.

The run used an Illumina NovaSeq 6000. Using 5'RACE with constant-segment primers, TCRalpha and TCRbeta cDNA libraries were constructed, with sample barcodes and unique molecular identifiers added in the process. RNA was extracted from every sample with Trizol reagent. Amplification of the libraries took two PCR steps, and the second step added a second sample barcode plus Illumina TruSeq adapters. Sequencing of the libraries was done on an Illumina NovaSeq, producing 2 x 150 bp paired-end reads. The original pipeline was this. Reads were demultiplexed and collapsed into UMI-guided consensus sequences with migec v1.2.7. Using mixcr v2.1.11, the UMI consensuses were aligned to TRA and TRB V and J templates and assembled into clonotypes. A clonotype was counted as expanded or contracted only if both edgeR and NoisET called the change significant, with noise models trained on biological replicates. edgeR calls used a false discovery rate-adjusted p below 0.01 and a log2 fold-change threshold of 1. PCA with hierarchical clustering of max-normalized trajectories of the 1000 most abundant clonotypes was used as exploratory dynamics analysis. The CD4 or CD8 phenotype of responding clones was assigned using the separately sequenced CD4+ and CD8+ repertoires. TCRdb trimmed the raw reads at Q25, called clones with MiXCR and kept productive beta chains. Rows merge per CDR3 protein into single entries with the most common DNA and genes. TCRdb assigned the V and J calls; the authors' analysis was not used. Across this sample there are about 250,000 distinct CDR3 sequences, with roughly 14% seen only once. Approximately 2.1% of the sample is in the top ten clones.

Sequencing was done on a sample of PBMCs or a T cell subset sorted from them (not recorded which). This chain is built from TRBV18 and TRBJ2-5; the D gene could be either TRBD1 or TRBD2, each agreeing at 5 bases. This receptor was taken from an adult woman who had mild COVID-19 (a few samples of this study predate the infection). The sample titles of this study are shuffled in the database, so cell type and time point are left out; the donor was told from shared clones. The nucleotide sequence reads as follows: TGTGCCAGCTCACGCGAGGGGGAGACCCAGTACTTC. The translation is CASSREGETQYF.